The 20 T cell receptor beta chains below were found in one sample sequenced in a study of quantifying T cell responses using KT2 cells. At the level of the study: RNA was reverse transcribed with TCR alpha and beta constant-region primers.

Each cDNA got a UMI-containing oligo ligated at its 3' end. An equimolar mix of RC1.1 and RC1.2 primed the beta chain across TRBC1 and TRBC2. In TCRdb, the UMI-ligation and nested PCR reads were re-called with MiXCR into one record per CDR3 protein. The sample consists of tens of thousands of distinct CDR3 sequences, approximately 6.8% of them appearing once. The sample taken for sequencing was PBMCs spiked with cells of the T cell clone KT2. Source of these receptors: a human donor.

This clonotype has a count of ten or more. The chain has TRBV29-1 and TRBJ2-3; possibly TRBD1 or TRBD2 for D (5 bases each). V was shortened by 5 bases and J by 5 bases, with 14 bases between the two germline ends. Germline CDR1 reads SQVTM; CDR2 reads ANQGSEA. The CDR3 length is 13 residues. CDR3 amino acids: CSVWWGSKDTQYF. As DNA, the CDR3 is TGCAGCGTTTGGTGGGGGTCAAAAGATACGCAGTATTTT.

This clonotype was counted only a few times. The chain links TRBV28 to TRBJ2-1; D is ambiguous. Germline lookup yields CDR1 MDHEN and CDR2 SYDVKM. V dropped 2 bases and J dropped 7 bases, with 6 bases sitting between them. This CDR3 comprises 12 residues. The CDR3 DNA reads as TGTGCCAGCAGTTTAATCGGGAATGAGCAGTTCTTC. Protein: CASSLIGNEQFF.

This rearrangement joins TRBV9 to TRBJ1-4; TRBD1 might be the D (5 bases). The length of the CDR3 is 14 residues. Germline V gene data show CDR1 as SGDLS and CDR2 as YYNGEE. V was shortened by 1 base and J by 8 bases, with 12 bases between the two germline ends. The DNA of the CDR3 is TGTGCCAGCAGCGTAAGAAGGCAGGGAGAAAAACTGTTTTTT. Translated: CASSVRRQGEKLFF.

Many counts were recorded for this clonotype. The chain couples TRBV24-1 to TRBJ1-5; no clear D gene. V dropped 3 bases and J dropped 5 bases, with 4 bases sitting between them. This CDR3 has 12 amino acids. CDR1 is KGHDR and CDR2 is SFDVKD in the germline V gene. The CDR3 reads CATSDAYQPQHF. The CDR3 coding sequence is TGTGCCACCAGTGATGCTTATCAGCCCCAGCATTTT.

A remark on this clonotype: A clone one base away is much larger, so this may be a read error. The V gene is TRBV12-3 or TRBV12-4, the J gene TRBJ2-1, with no clear D. The CDR3 length is 14 residues. This chain's CDR3 is CASTYGVSYNEKFF. CDR3 DNA sequence: TGTGCCAGCACCTACGGAGTCTCCTACAATGAGAAGTTCTTC.

This clonotype was picked up a small number of times. The V gene is TRBV2, the J gene TRBJ2-7, with D perhaps matching TRBD1 or TRBD2 (5 bases each). Trimming removed 0 bases from V and 3 bases from J, with 12 bases in between. The CDR3 is made up of 15 amino acids. The germline V gene has CDR1 SNHLY and CDR2 FYNNEI. Here the CDR3 reads CASSEAGREYYEQYF. CDR3 DNA: TGTGCCAGCAGTGAAGCGGGCAGGGAGTACTACGAGCAGTACTTC. The whole variable domain, filled in from reference TRBV2 and TRBJ2-7, reads EPEVTQTPSHQVTQMGQEVILRCVPISNHLYFYWYRQILGQKVEFLVSFYNNEISEKSEIFDDQFSVERPDGSNFTLKIRSTKLEDSAMYFCASSEAGREYYEQYFGPGTRLTVT.

This clonotype has a count of ten or more. The J gene is TRBJ2-7, the V gene TRBV18; 9 bases agree with TRBD1. There are 14 residues in the CDR3. Germline V gene sequence: CDR1 KGHSH, CDR2 LQKENI. V lost 5 bases, J lost 1 base, and 3 bases stayed unmatched. CDR3 residues: CASSDGTGSYEQYF. The CDR3 nucleotides read TGTGCCAGCTCAGACGGGACAGGGTCCTACGAGCAGTACTTC.

This clonotype has a handful of counts. The chain couples TRBV4-3 to TRBJ2-6, with TRBD1 as a possible D gene (6 bases). V was shortened by 0 bases and J by 1 base, with 7 bases between the two germline ends. The CDR3 runs to 16 residues. Germline V gene sequence: CDR1 LGHNA, CDR2 YSLEER. CDR3 loop: CASSQETGSGANVLTF. The CDR3 coding sequence is TGCGCCAGCAGCCAAGAAACAGGGTCTGGGGCCAACGTCCTGACTTTC.

This clonotype was counted at least ten times. The chain employs TRBV5-5 and TRBJ1-4; D may be TRBD1 (5 bases). The CDR3 extends over 15 amino acids. Germline V CDR1 and CDR2: SGHKS, YYEKEE (reference sequence). V was cut by 4 bases and J by 5 bases, with 15 bases left in between. CDR3 DNA sequence: TGTGCCAGCAGCCGTTCAGACAGCCGGAATGAAAAACTGTTTTTT. Protein: CASSRSDSRNEKLFF.

This clonotype was observed a handful of times. This chain uses TRBV29-1 with TRBJ2-3; 8 nucleotides agree with TRBD2. Germline V gives CDR1 SQVTM, CDR2 ANQGSEA. V shed 4 bases, J shed 6 bases, and the junction held 3 bases outside the gene matches. CDR3 length: 12 residues. Written as DNA, the CDR3 is TGCAGCGTTGCCGGGGGGGCGGATACGCAGTATTTT. Translation gives CSVAGGADTQYF.

The CDR3 DNA is TGTGCCAGCATAGATAGCGGGGTTGACACAGATACGCAGTATTTT. Protein: CASIDSGVDTDTQYF. The chain links TRBV6-1 to TRBJ2-3; 8 bases agree with TRBD2. The V gene end was trimmed by 7 bases and the J gene end by 2 bases; junction bases not matched to a gene: 8. The CDR3 is 15 amino acids. CDR1 is MNHNS, CDR2 SASEGT, per germline.

This chain links TRBV18 with TRBJ1-5; 8 nucleotides line up with TRBD1. Per the germline V gene, CDR1 is KGHSH and CDR2 is LQKENI. With 6 bases clipped from V and 4 bases from J, the junction kept 2 bases outside the gene matches. The CDR3 runs to 13 residues. CDR3 sequence (DNA): TGTGCCAGCTCCCAGGGGGCGAATCAGCCCCAGCATTTT. It translates to CASSQGANQPQHF.

This clonotype has ten or more counts. The V call is TRBV20-1, the J call TRBJ2-7; no firm D call. Germline V gene sequence: CDR1 DFQATT, CDR2 SNEGSKA (reference sequence). This CDR3 comprises 13 residues. V dropped 1 base and J dropped 3 bases, with 10 bases sitting between them. The CDR3, as DNA: TGCAGTGCTAGAGGCGTAACAGACTACGAGCAGTACTTC. It specifies CSARGVTDYEQYF.

This clonotype has at least ten counts. The rearrangement joins TRBV6-4 to TRBJ2-3; 11 bases fit TRBD2. The germline V gene encodes CDR1 MRHNA and CDR2 SNTAGT. This CDR3 has 16 amino acids. Trimming cost V 0 bases and J 2 bases; bases outside gene matches: 1. The CDR3 sequence is CASSDSSGGATDTQYF. The CDR3 region has the DNA TGTGCCAGCAGTGACTCTAGCGGGGGGGCCACAGATACGCAGTATTTT.

The table lists this clonotype with many counts. The chain links TRBV6-2 or TRBV6-3 to TRBJ1-5, with D hard to call. The V end was cut by 6 bases, the J end by 3 bases, with 6 bases between. This CDR3 has 12 residues. Germline V lookup: CDR1 MNHEY, CDR2 SVGEGT. CDR3 DNA: TGTGCCAGCAGACAGTCCAATCAGCCCCAGCATTTT. Protein product: CASRQSNQPQHF.

This clonotype was picked up many times. This chain links TRBV18 with TRBJ2-3; 10 bases are a match to TRBD1. V trimming: 4 bases; J trimming: 6 bases; junction bases outside the gene matches: 4. The CDR3 runs to 14 residues. Germline CDR1 and CDR2: KGHSH and LQKENI. CDR3 amino acids: CASSLGQGVDTQYF. CDR3 sequence (DNA): TGTGCCAGCTCACTCGGACAGGGGGTGGATACGCAGTATTTT. Supplemented by reference TRBV18 and TRBJ2-3, the full variable domain reads NAGVMQNPRHLVRRRGQEARLRCSPMKGHSHVYWYRQLPEEGLKFMVYLQKENIIDESGMPKERFSAEFPKEGPSILRIQQVVRGDSAAYFCASSLGQGVDTQYFGPGTRLTVL.

This clonotype was seen at least ten times. The chain has TRBV3-1 and TRBJ1-6; no definite D call. V was cut by 1 base and J by 9 bases, with 16 bases left in between. This CDR3 is built from 16 residues. Germline CDR1 LGHDT, CDR2 YNNKEL (reference sequence). The CDR3 sequence: CASSQAGIPWGSPLHF. CDR3 DNA sequence: TGTGCCAGCAGCCAAGCTGGGATCCCCTGGGGTTCACCCCTCCACTTT. Full variable domain (missing parts from reference TRBV3-1 and TRBJ1-6): DTAVSQTPKYLVTQMGNDKSIKCEQNLGHDTMYWYKQDSKKFLKIMFSYNNKELIINETVPNRFSPKSPDKAHLNLHINSLELGDSAVYFCASSQAGIPWGSPLHFGNGTRLTVT.

CDR3 coding DNA: TGTGCCAGCATTGTAATGGATACGCAGTATTTT. This codes for CASIVMDTQYF. V is TRBV2 and J is TRBJ2-3; no firm D call. The CDR3 runs to 11 residues. CDR1 and CDR2 from the germline V gene are SNHLY and FYNNEI. Trimming cost V 7 bases and J 6 bases, with 8 bases left between them. The whole variable domain, filled in from reference TRBV2 and TRBJ2-3, reads EPEVTQTPSHQVTQMGQEVILRCVPISNHLYFYWYRQILGQKVEFLVSFYNNEISEKSEIFDDQFSVERPDGSNFTLKIRSTKLEDSAMYFCASIVMDTQYFGPGTRLTVL.

Ten or more counts support this clonotype. The V and J genes are TRBV6-2 or TRBV6-3 and TRBJ1-5; D gene uncertain. V was trimmed by 3 bases and J by 1 base, leaving 10 bases between them. Germline values: CDR1 MNHEY, CDR2 SVGEGT. The CDR3 is made up of 15 amino acids. CDR3 DNA sequence: TGTGCCAGCAGTTATGAGGGTTTGAGCAATCAGCCCCAGCATTTT. Protein product: CASSYEGLSNQPQHF.

This clonotype has ten or more counts. The rearrangement links TRBV29-1 to TRBJ1-1, with 9 nucleotides matching TRBD1. The trim removed 6 bases at V and 3 bases at J, leaving 11 bases unmatched. The CDR3 extends over 15 amino acids. The germline gives CDR1 SQVTM, CDR2 ANQGSEA. The CDR3, as DNA: TGCAGCGTCGACAGGGACAGGGTTCAGGACACTGAAGCTTTCTTT. Translated: CSVDRDRVQDTEAFF.